Shown below are 32 T cell receptor beta chains from a single sample sequenced in a study of vaccination effects on CD4 cells after COVID-19. Sequenced by immunoSEQ multiplex PCR; TCRdb stores in-frame clones only, minus some. The sample holds roughly 41,000 clones, around 70% seen once. No antigens are known for them. Using viral peptide pools, the ViraFEST assay grew out antigen-specific CD4+ T cells prior to sequencing. Cultured cells yielded isolated CD4+ T cells after around 9 days. Every participant took two doses of the BNT162b2 or mRNA-1273 vaccine. The sample was CD4+ T cells from PBMCs cultured with HCoV-OC43 spike peptides, taken after COVID-19 vaccination. Subset noted: HCoV-OC43 spike overlapping peptide pool stimulation. The receptors derive from a human donor who received a COVID-19 vaccine.

In its sample, this clone was seen once. The chain uses TRBV6-1 and TRBJ1-6, with 10 nucleotides matching TRBD1. This CDR3 comprises 15 residues. The junction had 4 bases not matched to a gene; V was cut back by 1 base and J by 10 bases. Germline CDR1 and CDR2: MNHNS and SASEGT. The CDR3 protein is CASSEVGQGESPLHF. CDR3 nucleotides: TGTGCCAGCAGTGAAGTAGGACAGGGGGAATCACCCCTCCACTTT.

The chain recombines TRBV19 with TRBJ1-6; 10 bases are shared with TRBD1. The junction had 7 bases not matched to a gene; V was cut back by 4 bases and J by 10 bases. Germline V gene lookup returns CDR1 LNHDA and CDR2 SQIVND (reference sequence). The CDR3 spans 15 residues. CDR3 sequence reads: CASSTRQGAESPLHF. The CDR3 DNA reads as TGTGCCAGTAGTACTCGACAGGGGGCAGAATCACCCCTCCACTTT.

This chain links TRBV2 with TRBJ2-3; D gene unclear. V lost 10 bases and J lost 0, with 14 bases in between. Germline lookup yields CDR1 SNHLY and CDR2 FYNNEI. CDR3 length: 14 amino acids. CDR3 bases: TGTGCCACGGCGGAGTTAACTAGCACAGATACGCAGTATTTT. Translating it yields CATAELTSTDTQYF.

The CDR3 is CASSSAPPPAQHF. The CDR3 nucleotides are TGTGCCAGCAGTTCAGCTCCACCACCGGCCCAGCATTTT. The chain combines TRBV6-2 or TRBV6-3 with TRBJ1-5; D unclear. Deletions cut 4 bases from V and 11 bases from J, with 15 bases between. Germline V gene sequence: CDR1 MNHEY, CDR2 SVGEGT. The CDR3 is 13 residues long.

The V gene is TRBV19, the J gene TRBJ1-5, with D maybe TRBD1 (6 bases). The CDR3 has 14 amino acids. Trimming took 7 bases from V and 4 from J, leaving 14 bases between them. Germline V CDR1 and CDR2: LNHDA, SQIVND (reference sequence). CDR3 protein: CASTRLQGNQPQHF. The CDR3 DNA reads TGTGCCAGTACCCGTCTACAGGGTAATCAGCCCCAGCATTTT. The full variable domain, completed using reference TRBV19 and TRBJ1-5, is DGGITQSPKYLFRKEGQNVTLSCEQNLNHDAMYWYRQDPGQGLRLIYYSQIVNDFQKGDIAEGYSVSREKKESFPLTVTSAQKNPTAFYLCASTRLQGNQPQHFGDGTRLSIL.

The V gene is TRBV2, the J gene TRBJ2-7; D gene ambiguous. The germline gives CDR1 SNHLY, CDR2 FYNNEI. The CDR3 totals 12 residues. Between the trimmed V and J ends, which lost 6 bases and 7 bases, there was a span of 13 bases. The DNA of the CDR3 is TGTGCCAGCAGCGCTGATCCTTGGGAGCAGTACTTC. Translation gives CASSADPWEQYF.

V gene TRBV3-1 (or the pseudogene TRBV3-2) combines with J gene TRBJ1-1; D is unresolved. The CDR3 runs 16 residues. CDR1 LGHDT and CDR2 YNNKEL come from the germline V gene (reference sequence). The V and J ends lost 0 bases and 0 bases respectively, with 11 bases between them. CDR3 residues: CASSQDLGRLNTEAFF. The CDR3 DNA is TGTGCCAGCAGCCAAGATCTTGGCAGACTGAACACTGAAGCTTTCTTT.

In this sample, this clone is medium-sized. This chain uses TRBV12-3 or TRBV12-4 with TRBJ1-1; D ambiguous. CDR3 length equals 12 residues. Deletions cut 3 bases from V and 1 base from J, with 3 bases between. CDR3 amino acids: CASSFWNTEAFF. CDR3 coding DNA: TGTGCCAGCAGTTTTTGGAACACTGAAGCTTTCTTT.

The chain links TRBV15 to TRBJ1-2; D is unresolved. CDR1 and CDR2 from the germline V gene are LNHNV and YYDKDF (reference sequence). The CDR3 is 12 amino acids. V was pared by 2 bases and J by 8 bases, with 9 bases between. The CDR3 DNA is TGTGCCACCAGCAGATCCACACAGGGCTACACCTTC. This codes for CATSRSTQGYTF.

The V call is TRBV2, the J call TRBJ2-5; D remains ambiguous. The ends were cut back, 2 bases at V and 6 bases at J, with 10 bases in the middle. Germline V gene data show CDR1 as SNHLY and CDR2 as FYNNEI. This CDR3 is 13 amino acids long. CDR3 DNA: TGTGCCAGCAGTGAAAGCATATACCAGACCCAGTACTTC. Its translation is CASSESIYQTQYF.

The rearrangement links TRBV6-2 or TRBV6-3 to TRBJ1-2; D ambiguous. The CDR3 has 13 residues. Germline V CDR1 and CDR2: MNHEY, SVGEGT. V was shortened by 6 bases and J by 4 bases, with 12 bases between the two germline ends. The CDR3 sequence is CASSLGRPYGYTF. As DNA, the CDR3 is TGTGCCAGCAGCCTCGGACGCCCCTATGGCTACACCTTC.

The chain has TRBV6-4 and TRBJ2-1, with 7 nucleotides matching TRBD2. CDR3 length equals 14 residues. Germline CDR1 and CDR2: MRHNA and SNTAGT. The V gene end was trimmed by 4 bases and the J gene end by 4 bases; junction bases not matched to a gene: 4. The CDR3 DNA follows: TGTGCCAGCAGTGCAGACGGGGGGTACAATGAGCAGTTCTTC. This codes for CASSADGGYNEQFF.

DNA for the CDR3: TGTGCCAGTAGTGCGGGGGTAAACAATGAGCAGTTCTTC. It yields the protein CASSAGVNNEQFF. This sequence joins TRBV19 and TRBJ2-1; 7 bases align to TRBD2. This CDR3 contains 13 residues. V trimming: 5 bases; J trimming: 5 bases; junction bases outside the gene matches: 3. Germline V CDR1 and CDR2: LNHDA, SQIVND (reference sequence).

The chain has TRBV11-2 and TRBJ1-6; tentatively, D is TRBD1 (5 bases). The ends were cut back, 3 bases at V and 6 bases at J, with 12 bases in the middle. CDR3 length: 15 amino acids. The germline gives CDR1 SGHAT, CDR2 FQNNGV. The CDR3 DNA reads as TGTGCCAGCAGCTTGATGACAGTTTTTAATTCACCCCTCCACTTT. It specifies CASSLMTVFNSPLHF.

The chain combines TRBV6-2 or TRBV6-3 with TRBJ1-2; weak D call: TRBD1 (5 bases). The CDR3 consists of 12 residues. Trimming stripped 5 bases from V and 2 bases from J, with 6 bases between. Germline loops: CDR1 MNHEY, CDR2 SVGEGT. The DNA for the CDR3 is TGTGCCAGCAGTCGACAGAACTATGGCTACACCTTC. This codes for CASSRQNYGYTF.

This clone was observed a few times. V usage is TRBV5-1 and J usage is TRBJ1-5, with TRBD1 identical over 9 bases. Germline values: CDR1 SGHRS, CDR2 YFSETQ. With V trimmed by 4 bases and J by 4 bases, 6 bases remained unmatched. This CDR3 contains 15 residues. CDR3 in DNA: TGCGCCAGCAGCCCCGAGGGACAGGGTAATCAGCCCCAGCATTTT. It yields the protein CASSPEGQGNQPQHF.

This clone was detected a few times. This rearrangement joins TRBV2 to TRBJ2-1; D is perhaps TRBD1 (6 bases). There are 13 residues in the CDR3. Trimming left V 7 bases short and J 3 bases short, with 10 bases between. The V gene's germline CDR1 is SNHLY and CDR2 FYNNEI. The CDR3 DNA follows: TGTGCCAGCACTTTGACAGGCTACAATGAGCAGTTCTTC. Translation gives CASTLTGYNEQFF.

V usage is TRBV7-2 and J usage is TRBJ2-3; 9 nucleotides agree with TRBD1. Trimming took 4 bases from V and 3 from J; bases not matched to a gene: 5. CDR1 and CDR2 (germline): SGHTA, FQGNSA. There are 15 residues in the CDR3. The CDR3 reads CASSSTGQGTDTQYF. The CDR3 nucleotides are TGTGCCAGCAGCTCGACAGGACAGGGGACAGATACGCAGTATTTT.

The V and J genes are TRBV27 and TRBJ1-1; D not certain. CDR1 is MNHEY, CDR2 SMNVEV, per germline (reference sequence). The V end lost 3 bases, the J end lost 0 bases, and 14 bases lay between the germline ends. This CDR3 region has 16 residues. The CDR3 DNA follows: TGTGCCAGCAGTTTTGTGAGTACATCGATGAACACTGAAGCTTTCTTT. Encoded protein: CASSFVSTSMNTEAFF.

This rearrangement joins TRBV13 to TRBJ1-4; 8 nucleotides agree with TRBD1. Germline V gene sequence: CDR1 PRHDT, CDR2 FYEKMQ (reference sequence). The V gene end was trimmed by 4 bases and the J gene end by 4 bases; junction bases not matched to a gene: 5. This CDR3 is 15 amino acids long. CDR3 DNA sequence: TGTGCCAGCAGCTCGCGGACAGGGAATAATGAAAAACTGTTTTTT. Its translation is CASSSRTGNNEKLFF.

This chain joins TRBV9 and TRBJ2-5, with D maybe TRBD2 (5 bases). This CDR3 contains 17 residues. With 0 bases removed from V and 1 base from J, the gap between germline ends came to 16 bases. From germline, CDR1 is SGDLS and CDR2 YYNGEE. CDR3 nucleotides: TGTGCCAGCAGCGTAGGGACTTACCCACCCTTCCAAGAGACCCAGTACTTC. Translated: CASSVGTYPPFQETQYF.

The rearrangement uses TRBV7-8 and TRBJ2-1, with 8 bases matching TRBD1. V lost 5 bases, J lost 0 bases, and 6 bases stayed unmatched. The V gene's germline CDR1 is SGHVS and CDR2 FQNEAQ. There are 16 residues in the CDR3. Here the CDR3 DNA reads TGTGCCAGCAGCGCGAGGACAGGGAGCTCCTACAATGAGCAGTTCTTC. It yields the protein CASSARTGSSYNEQFF.

This chain's CDR3 is CASSLQGRNQPQHF. In DNA form, the CDR3 reads TGTGCCAGCAGCTTACAGGGACGGAATCAGCCCCAGCATTTT. This sequence joins TRBV7-2 and TRBJ1-5; tentatively, D is TRBD1 (5 bases). Trimming cost V 2 bases and J 4 bases, with 9 bases left between them. The CDR3 contains 14 residues. Germline loops: CDR1 SGHTA, CDR2 FQGNSA.

The chain combines TRBV14 with TRBJ1-2, with a possible D match to TRBD1 (5 bases). The CDR3 contains 13 residues. V lost 5 bases, J lost 8 bases, and 15 bases lay in between. The germline CDR1 and CDR2 sequences are SGHDN and FVKESK. As DNA, the CDR3 is TGTGCCAGCAGCAATAGCGGGGCGCGGGGCTACACCTTC. This translates into CASSNSGARGYTF.

The chain carries TRBV6-5 and TRBJ1-3; D may be TRBD1 (5 bases). CDR1 is MNHEY and CDR2 is SVGAGI in the germline V gene. The length of the CDR3 is 14 residues. The ends were cut back, 10 bases at V and 2 bases at J, with 15 bases in the middle. CDR3 residues: CATRVGEAGNTIYF. The CDR3 nucleotides read TGTGCCACAAGGGTGGGGGAAGCTGGAAACACCATATATTTT.

The chain couples TRBV6-1 to TRBJ1-3, with D unresolved. The V end was cut by 2 bases, the J end by 7 bases, with 18 bases between. This CDR3 has 16 amino acids. The V gene's germline CDR1 is MNHNS and CDR2 SASEGT. CDR3 nucleotide sequence: TGTGCCAGCAGTGAAATCCGGAAAAATCAGCGGAACACCATATATTTT. Its protein product is CASSEIRKNQRNTIYF.

The rearrangement joins TRBV11-2 to TRBJ1-6, with D possibly being TRBD1 (5 bases). V was cut by 4 bases and J by 7 bases, with 17 bases left in between. Germline V CDR1 and CDR2: SGHAT, FQNNGV. The CDR3 totals 16 residues. CDR3 nucleotide sequence: TGTGCCAGCAGCTCTCAAACGGGACCGGCAAATTCACCCCTCCACTTT. Translation: CASSSQTGPANSPLHF.

The chain has TRBV30 and TRBJ1-4, with 8 positions matching TRBD1. The germline V gene has CDR1 GTSNPN and CDR2 SVGIG (reference sequence). Trimming at V came to 3 bases and at J to 3 bases, leaving 12 bases not matched to a gene. This CDR3 is built from 17 residues. The CDR3 nucleotides are TGTGCCTGGAGGGAAGACAGGGGTGGACTTGCTAATGAAAAACTGTTTTTT. Translating gives CAWREDRGGLANEKLFF.

The chain joins TRBV6-1 to TRBJ2-7; 8 bases agree with TRBD2. CDR3 length: 15 amino acids. After removal of 2 bases from V and 0 bases from J, the junction contained 3 bases not matched to a gene. Per the germline V gene, CDR1 is MNHNS and CDR2 is SASEGT. CDR3 DNA: TGTGCCAGCAGTGAATTGGCGGGAGGCTCCTACGAGCAGTACTTC. Its translation: CASSELAGGSYEQYF.

This chain links TRBV10-3 with TRBJ1-1; TRBD1 matches 7 bases. This CDR3 comprises 13 residues. The J segment lost 1 base and the V segment lost 7 bases, leaving 3 bases of the junction unmatched. Germline values: CDR1 ENHRY, CDR2 SYGVKD. Here the CDR3 DNA reads TGTGCCATCACTGGGACAGCGAACACTGAAGCTTTCTTT. This translates into CAITGTANTEAFF.

The V call is TRBV4-1, the J call TRBJ2-7; D might be TRBD1 (5 bases). There are 15 residues in the CDR3. Deletions cut 1 base from V and 6 bases from J, with 16 bases between. Germline V gene data show CDR1 as MGHRA and CDR2 as YSYEKL. The chain's CDR3 is CASSQGRGHVREQYF. CDR3 DNA sequence: TGCGCCAGCAGCCAAGGAAGGGGTCACGTACGCGAGCAGTACTTC.

This sequence joins TRBV7-9 and TRBJ2-2, with no clear D. Trimming pared 1 base from V and 7 bases from J, leaving 7 bases between. The CDR3 is made up of 13 amino acids. The germline gives CDR1 SEHNR, CDR2 FQNEAQ (reference sequence). CDR3 bases: TGTGCCAGCAGCTTAGGTTTGGGCGGGGAGCTGTTTTTT. This codes for CASSLGLGGELFF.